This paragraph reports one T cell receptor (beta chain). Its cognate antigen is unknown. Germline V gene sequence: CDR1 LGHNA, CDR2 YSLEER. The CDR3 totals 15 residues. Germline trimming cut 0 bases from V and 7 bases from J; bases unmatched to any gene: 5. The data stem from a study of OX40 agonist ivuxolimab in advanced cancers. Whole-study results and caveats: Patients who responded partially at 0.1-3.0 mg/kg showed clonal expansion ranking among the lowest.

Here immunoSEQ multiplex PCR was the method, and the copy in TCRdb shows in-frame clones only, minus some. Counted here are tens of thousands of clones, 90% to 95% occurring once; the ten biggest clones make up roughly 2.6%. V is TRBV4-3 and J is TRBJ2-7; TRBD2 matches at 11 bases. The sample consisted of CD4+ or CD8+ T cells sorted from blood, taken in a trial of the OX40 agonist ivuxolimab. The source of this sequence is an adult with an advanced solid tumor such as melanoma, head and neck, liver or kidney cancer. The CDR3 nucleotides are TGCGCCAGCAGCCAAGATAGGGCTAGCGGGAGGGAGCAGTACTTC. It codes for CASSQDRASGREQYF.